Listed below are T cell receptor beta chains from one sample, sequenced in a study of shared T cell receptors in the human thymus. Only in-frame clones appear in the TCRdb table, and some are missing; sequencing was by immunoSEQ multiplex PCR. Of hundreds of thousands of clones listed, about 87% are singletons. This sample also appeared in a second study, on human thymus T cells.

The sequenced sample consisted of thymocytes. All receptors come from a boy less than two years old with a congenital heart defect. CDR3s include the opening cysteine and the closing phenylalanine or tryptophan. The order of the fields is V gene, D gene, J gene, CDR3 DNA, CDR3 protein. D genes are given only for firm matches.

TRBV7-9	TRBD1	TRBJ1-2	TGTGGGGGACAGCCCCATTGGGATGGCTACACCTTC	CGGQPHWDGYTF
TRBV30	NA	TRBJ1-2	TGTGCCTGCACAGGGTGGTACCCAAACGATGGCTACACCTTC	CACTGWYPNDGYTF
TRBV9	TRBD1	TRBJ1-3	TGTGCCAGCAGCGTAGCGGGACAGGGGACGGGAAACACCATATATTTT	CASSVAGQGTGNTIYF
TRBV5-1	NA	TRBJ2-6	TGCGCCAGCAGCTCTATGCACGGGGGAGCTGGGGCCAACGTCCTGACTTTC	CASSSMHGGAGANVLTF
TRBV19	TRBD1	TRBJ1-3	TGTGCCAGTACTCCATCCGGGACAGGACACTCTGGAAACACCATATATTTT	CASTPSGTGHSGNTIYF
TRBV19	TRBD1	TRBJ1-4	TGTGCCAGTAGGCCGACAGGGAAGGATGAAAAACTGTTTTTT	CASRPTGKDEKLFF
TRBV27	NA	TRBJ1-2	TGTGCCAGCAGTTTCGAGGGATACTATGGCTACACCTTC	CASSFEGYYGYTF
TRBV28	TRBD1	TRBJ2-3	TGTGCCAGCAGCCTCAGGGGGTTGGACACAGATACGCAGTATTTT	CASSLRGLDTDTQYF
TRBV7-9	TRBD2	TRBJ2-3	TGTGCCAGCAGCTTAGGGGCGGGGGGCACAGATACGCAGTATTTT	CASSLGAGGTDTQYF
TRBV5-6	NA	TRBJ2-1	TGTGCCAGCAGCTACCCGACGGGAGTAAGAGATGAGCAGTTCTTC	CASSYPTGVRDEQFF